The present T cell receptor beta chain was sequenced within a study of blood T cell repertoires in COVID-19. About the research overall: Collection of acute and convalescent COVID-19 samples took place in the United States, Italy and Spain. The analysed material was cDNA or gDNA that came from T cells, B-cell-depleted T cells, or PBMCs.

Germline CDR1 and CDR2: SGHTA and FQGTGA. The J segment lost 3 bases and the V segment lost 1 base, leaving 3 bases of the junction unmatched. The CDR3 consists of 15 residues. In the authors' workflow: Amplification of reference gene primers was used by the study to estimate nucleated cell counts. The method was immunoSEQ multiplex PCR; TCRdb's version includes in-frame clones alone and lacks a portion of them. Clonal size and the V and J genes are those of that table, whereas D and trimming came from the DNA. The table has under 95,000 clones, roughly 82% seen once; the top ten hold approximately 10%.

The rearrangement joins TRBV7-3 to TRBJ2-1; 7 bases agree with TRBD2. The receptor's source is a man aged 50 to 60 with acute or convalescent COVID-19. The sequenced sample was peripheral blood. In nucleotides, the CDR3 is TGTGCCAGCAGCTTAAGAGGGACTATCTACAATGAGCAGTTCTTC. Its protein product is CASSLRGTIYNEQFF.